Following are 15 T cell receptor delta chains from one sample sequenced in a study of γδ T cells in repeated Plasmodium falciparum infection. Gammadelta T cells were flow-sorted from PBMC into Vgamma9/Vdelta2+ and Vdelta2-negative populations for bulk analysis. TCRdb reanalysed the multiplex PCR reads with CATT. Altogether 50,000 to 55,000 delta-chain clones are present, more than 1.5% being singletons, with the ten largest covering about 23%. The specimen sequenced was gamma-delta T cells from blood. The receptor set was obtained from a pool of human donors (malaria-infected and uninfected, not separated).

This clone has just a few counts. TCRdb's listed protein matches a much larger clone and diverges from this DNA's translation at residue 9, likely through a read error; the protein shown comes from the DNA. V gene TRDV1 combines with J gene TRDJ1, with 11 nucleotides matching TRDD3. No J gene is reported in TCRdb; it was inferred here by comparing the DNA with germline. Germline CDR1 is TSWWSYY and CDR2 is QGS. With V trimmed by 0 bases and J by 1 base, 31 bases remained unmatched. The CDR3 has 26 amino acids. The CDR3 protein is CALGELSNLVHTSHWGIKGSTDKLIF. CDR3 nucleotides: TGTGCTCTTGGGGAACTATCCAATCTGGTCCACACCTCCCACTGGGGGATAAAAGGGTCCACCGATAAACTCATCTTT.

This clone was observed a few times. The protein held in TCRdb is that of a much larger clone and does not match this DNA's translation at residue 18, likely because of a read error; the protein shown is translated from the DNA. This chain uses TRDV3 with TRDJ1, with 13 bases identical to TRDD3. Here the J gene came from matching the DNA to germline, since TCRdb omits it. V dropped 2 bases and J dropped 3; count of bases not matched to a gene: 30. Germline loops: CDR1 TVYSNPD, CDR2 GDNSRS (reference sequence). CDR3 length: 23 amino acids. CDR3 nucleotide sequence: TGTGCCTTTCCCGACCGTAACCTTCCGACGATTACTGGGGGATACGCTGGCGCCGATAAACTCATCTTT. This encodes CAFPDRNLPTITGGYAGADKLIF.

As to this clone: A far larger clone differs by one base, so this is likely a read error. The same CDR3 can be traced to other DNA sequences in this sample. The J gene has no call, while the V gene is TRDV1; whether TRDD3, the table's D call, matches the DNA was not checked. Germline CDR1 TSWWSYY, CDR2 QGS. The CDR3 sequence is 25 residues long. The CDR3 DNA reads TGTGCTCTTGGGGAACGTTTAAGGTTCCTACGACCCTCGAGGTGGGGGATACGCGGCACCGATAAGCTCATCTTT. Its translation is CALGERLRFLRPSRWGIRGTDKLIF.

The sample holds a few counts of this clone. TCRdb's protein, taken from a much larger clone, differs from this DNA's translation at residue 9, likely owing to a read error; the protein displayed comes from the DNA. The CDR3, as DNA: TGTGCTCTTGGGGAACAGGTTCCTACCCCCCGGGGGTTGTACACCGATAAACTCATCTTT. Translation: CALGEQVPTPRGLYTDKLIF. This sequence joins TRDV1 and TRDJ1, with 7 bases that match TRDD2. Since TCRdb gives no J gene, matching the DNA to germline was used here to assign it. This CDR3 contains 20 residues. Germline CDR1 and CDR2: TSWWSYY and QGS. The J segment lost 0 bases and the V segment lost 1 base, leaving 17 bases of the junction unmatched.

This clone was counted many times. The translation of this DNA and the TCRdb protein of a much larger clone differ at residue 15, probably owing to a read error; the protein shown here is translated from the DNA. The chain combines TRDV1 with TRDJ1, with 10 bases that match TRDD3. J gave up 8 bases and V 1 base, and 22 bases lay outside the gene matches. This CDR3 spans 20 amino acids. In germline, CDR1 is TSWWSYY, CDR2 QGS. In DNA form, the CDR3 reads TGTGCTCTTGGGGAACAATTCCACGTACTGGGGGATTTTGCACAGTTGAAACTCATCTTT. As protein: CALGEQFHVLGDFAQLKLIF.

This clone was recorded many times. The protein held in TCRdb is that of a much larger clone and does not match this DNA's translation at residue 10, likely because of a read error; the protein shown is translated from the DNA. This chain links TRDV1 with TRDJ1, with TRDD3 matching 11 bases. TCRdb is silent on the J gene; assignment here came from matching the DNA to germline. The V segment lost 2 bases and the J segment 4 bases; nucleotides outside the gene matches: 30. This CDR3 is 24 amino acids long. The germline V gene encodes CDR1 TSWWSYY and CDR2 QGS. CDR3 DNA: TGTGCTCTTGGGGAAACTGCGGTTCGGGATGACCTAATCGTACTGGGGGATAATCACGATAAACTCATCTTT. Translating it yields CALGETAVRDDLIVLGDNHDKLIF.

With respect to this clone: TCRdb pairs this DNA with a much larger clone's protein that differs at residue 18, likely a read error; the protein shown was translated from the DNA. The V call is TRDV1, the J call TRDJ1; 7 bases match TRDD2. The CDR3 has 20 residues. The germline V gene has CDR1 TSWWSYY and CDR2 QGS. Written as DNA, the CDR3 is TGTGCTCTAACCTGTGGCGCCTTCCTGAACTTCGGACTTTACACCGATAAACCCATCTTT. It yields the protein CALTCGAFLNFGLYTDKPIF.

Many counts were recorded for this clone. The chain couples TRDV1 to TRDJ1, with a weak D call TRDD3 (6 bases). V shed 5 bases and J shed 0 bases, with 25 bases lying between them. The CDR3 is made up of 19 amino acids. Germline lookup yields CDR1 TSWWSYY and CDR2 QGS. The CDR3 spells CALGNVRGDVLAYTDKLIF. In nucleotides, the CDR3 is TGTGCTCTTGGGAACGTACGGGGGGACGTACTGGCGTACACCGATAAACTCATCTTT.

Note on this clone: TCRdb's protein, taken from a much larger clone, differs from this DNA's translation at residue 10, likely owing to a read error; the protein displayed comes from the DNA. This chain uses TRDV2 with TRDJ1; possibly TRDD3 for D (5 bases). The J gene was not available in TCRdb and was assigned here by matching the DNA to germline segments. The length of the CDR3 is 14 residues. CDR1 is GEAIGNYY, CDR2 EKD, per germline. DNA for the CDR3: TGTGCCTGTGACACGCTTACTGGTACCGAGAAACTCATCTTT. It codes for CACDTLTGTEKLIF.

This clone was counted ten times or more. TCRdb has a much larger clone's protein, which differs at residue 11 from the translation of this DNA, likely because of a read error; what is shown is the protein translated from the DNA. This chain links TRDV1 with TRDJ1; 9 nucleotides line up with TRDD2. TCRdb offers no J gene call, so here the DNA was matched to germline to obtain one. The length of the CDR3 is 22 residues. Germline values: CDR1 TSWWSYY, CDR2 QGS. Germline trimming cut 4 bases from V and 0 bases from J; bases unmatched to any gene: 24. The CDR3 is CALGGPAFLRDWGWRYTDKLIF. CDR3 nucleotide sequence: TGTGCTCTTGGGGGTCCCGCCTTCCTACGAGACTGGGGATGGAGGTACACCGATAAACTCATCTTT.

This clone was picked up a small number of times. The protein TCRdb lists belongs to a much larger clone and differs from this DNA's translation at residues 10 and 21, which points to a read error; the protein shown is made from the DNA. The chain is built from TRDV3 and TRDJ1, with 9 bases that match TRDD3. Germline CDR1 is TVYSNPD and CDR2 is GDNSRS (reference sequence). The length of the CDR3 is 23 residues. CDR3 sequence reads: CASLSTGGQAAKVGVRYTDKHIF. CDR3 nucleotides: TGTGCCTCCCTCAGTACTGGGGGACAGGCGGCGAAAGTGGGGGTGAGATACACCGATAAACACATCTTT.

This clone was found many times. The protein TCRdb lists belongs to a much larger clone and differs from this DNA's translation at residue 3, which points to a read error; the protein shown is made from the DNA. The chain joins TRDV1 to TRDJ1; TRDD3 matches at 8 bases. TCRdb is silent on the J gene; assignment here came from matching the DNA to germline. Germline loops: CDR1 TSWWSYY, CDR2 QGS. The CDR3 length is 27 residues. CDR3 sequence: CAPGERVVFVDLATGGLSYPYTDKLIF. DNA of the CDR3: TGTGCTCCTGGGGAACGAGTAGTCTTCGTCGACCTAGCTACTGGGGGGTTATCATACCCTTACACCGATAAACTCATCTTT.

This clone was detected a few times. TCRdb pairs this DNA with a much larger clone's protein that differs at residue 19, likely a read error; the protein shown was translated from the DNA. For the V gene the call is TRDV1; the J gene has no call; the table names TRDD3, a call not compared with the DNA. The CDR3 is 21 residues long. Germline V CDR1 and CDR2: TSWWSYY, QGS. CDR3 in DNA: TGTGCTCTTGGGGAACTCCCCTACGTACCCTATGGACTGGGGGTTATCGATAAACCCATCTTT. This encodes CALGELPYVPYGLGVIDKPIF.

This clone has only a few counts. Translating this DNA gives a protein that differs at residue 13 from the TCRdb one, which belongs to a much larger clone; a read error is likely, and the protein shown is this translation. The gene calls are TRDV2 and TRDJ1; 7 nucleotides agree with TRDD3. The J gene was missing in TCRdb and was found by matching the end of the DNA to germline. The CDR3 has 17 amino acids. V dropped 5 bases and J dropped 6; count of bases not matched to a gene: 20. Germline-derived CDR1 and CDR2 are GEAIGNYY and EKD. This CDR3 is CACGGDRGEKTTNKLIF. In nucleotides, the CDR3 is TGTGCCTGTGGGGGGGATCGGGGGGAGAAGACAACCAATAAACTCATCTTT.

This clone was detected many times. A far larger clone is one nucleotide away, so this likely arose from a read error. Other DNA variants within this sample encode the same CDR3. The V gene is TRDV3, the J gene TRDJ1, with D maybe TRDD2 (7 bases). Germline values: CDR1 TVYSNPD, CDR2 GDNSRS (reference sequence). This CDR3 comprises 18 residues. The CDR3 region has the DNA TGTGCCTTGAATTTTCCTACGTGGTGGGGGGCGTACACCGATAAGCTCATCTTT. It specifies CALNFPTWWGAYTDKLIF. Supplemented by reference TRDV3 and TRDJ1, the full variable domain reads CDKVTQSSPDQTVASGSEVVLLCTYDTVYSNPDLFWYRIRPDYSFQFVFYGDNSRSEGADFTQGRFSVKHILTQKAFHLVISPVRTEDSATYYCALNFPTWWGAYTDKLIFGKGTRVTVEP.